The 26 T cell receptor beta chains presented below share a single source sample, sequenced in a study of cytomegalovirus exposure and HLA in healthy donors. The PCR had 60 Vbeta and 13 Jbeta primers. Only in-frame clones appear in the TCRdb table, and some are missing; sequencing was by immunoSEQ multiplex PCR. Of 75,000 to 100,000 clones listed, approximately 74% are singletons. Sample: PBMCs. Receptor source: a male donor in good health and CMV-seronegative.

This chain links TRBV9 with TRBJ2-1, with D maybe TRBD2 (6 bases). The length of the CDR3 is 15 residues. Germline values: CDR1 SGDLS, CDR2 YYNGEE. Trimming pared 3 bases from V and 0 bases from J, leaving 10 bases between. CDR3 protein: CASSGGRSSYNEQFF. The CDR3 nucleotides read TGTGCCAGCAGCGGGGGGAGGAGCTCCTACAATGAGCAGTTCTTC. The full variable domain, with the rest looked up from reference TRBV9 and TRBJ2-1, is DSGVTQTPKHLITATGQRVTLRCSPRSGDLSVYWYQQSLDQGLQFLIQYYNGEERAKGNILERFSAQQFPDLHSELNLSSLELGDSALYFCASSGGRSSYNEQFFGPGTRLTVL.

This clone was counted between two and nine times. V is TRBV19 and J is TRBJ2-1; D gene ambiguous. Trimming removed 6 bases at V and 4 bases at J, with 13 bases between. The CDR3 is made up of 14 amino acids. CDR1 LNHDA and CDR2 SQIVND come from the germline V gene (reference sequence). The CDR3 DNA follows: TGTGCCAGTAGCCGGCGGCTAGAGTACAATGAGCAGTTCTTC. Translated, it gives CASSRRLEYNEQFF.

The genes are TRBV4-2 and TRBJ2-4, with 8 bases matching TRBD1. The length of the CDR3 is 14 residues. CDR1 and CDR2 (germline): LGHNA, YNFKEQ. V shed 4 bases, J shed 5 bases, and the junction held 4 bases outside the gene matches. The DNA for the CDR3 is TGTGCCAGCAGCCCGACAGGGGTGGAAAACATTCAGTACTTC. Protein: CASSPTGVENIQYF.

The sample holds a few counts of this clone. The V and J genes are TRBV29-1 and TRBJ2-7; 7 bases are a match to TRBD1. The CDR3 sequence is 12 residues long. The junction had 7 bases not matched to a gene; V was cut back by 6 bases and J by 5 bases. Per germline, CDR1 SQVTM and CDR2 ANQGSEA. The CDR3 loop reads CSVRDSRHEQYF. CDR3 bases: TGCAGCGTGAGGGACAGCAGACACGAGCAGTACTTC.

The CDR3 loop is CASSIGGEPYNEQFF. In nucleotides, the CDR3 is TGTGCCAGTAGTATTGGCGGGGAGCCCTACAATGAGCAGTTCTTC. This chain joins TRBV19 and TRBJ2-1, with D maybe TRBD2 (6 bases). The CDR3 is 15 amino acids. The V end lost 3 bases, the J end lost 2 bases, and 11 bases lay between the germline ends. The germline gives CDR1 LNHDA, CDR2 SQIVND (reference sequence).

The rearrangement uses TRBV12-5 and TRBJ1-1; D might be TRBD1 (5 bases). V lost 8 bases, J lost 3 bases, and 16 bases lay in between. Germline V gene sequence: CDR1 LGHNT, CDR2 FRNRAP. This CDR3 has 14 residues. The DNA of the CDR3 is TGTGCTAGTCATATGGGGGGTTTCGACACTGAAGCTTTCTTT. Its protein is CASHMGGFDTEAFF. Full variable domain (missing parts from reference TRBV12-5 and TRBJ1-1): DARVTQTPRHKVTEMGQEVTMRCQPILGHNTVFWYRQTMMQGLELLAYFRNRAPLDDSGMPKDRFSAEMPDATLATLKIQPSEPRDSAVYFCASHMGGFDTEAFFGQGTRLTVV.

This chain connects TRBV5-1 to TRBJ2-1; TRBD2 is a possible D gene (6 bases). Germline-derived CDR1 and CDR2 are SGHRS and YFSETQ. The CDR3 extends over 16 amino acids. Trimming removed 0 bases at V and 6 bases at J, with 16 bases between. CDR3 coding DNA: TGCGCCAGCAGCTTGGGGCGACTAGGAGTCGCCAATGAGCAGTTCTTC. Residues: CASSLGRLGVANEQFF.

This sequence joins TRBV11-2 and TRBJ1-3; 9 positions match TRBD1. V shed 2 bases and J 3 bases; nucleotides not matched to a gene: 5. This CDR3 has 16 residues. CDR1 SGHAT and CDR2 FQNNGV come from the germline V gene. The CDR3 here is CASSLSGTGFGNTIYF. CDR3 in DNA: TGTGCCAGCAGCTTATCCGGGACAGGGTTTGGAAACACCATATATTTT.

J is TRBJ2-7 and V is TRBV27; D not certain. CDR3 length: 13 amino acids. Germline lookup yields CDR1 MNHEY and CDR2 SMNVEV (reference sequence). V was pared by 4 bases and J by 1 base, with 8 bases between. The DNA for the CDR3 is TGTGCCAGCAGTTCGTACATTTCCTACGAGCAGTACTTC. This codes for CASSSYISYEQYF.

The count of this clone is one. The chain employs TRBV5-1 and TRBJ2-7, with 8 bases fitting TRBD1. The CDR3 is 13 residues long. After removal of 4 bases from V and 4 bases from J, the junction contained 4 bases not matched to a gene. Germline lookup yields CDR1 SGHRS and CDR2 YFSETQ. The CDR3 region is CASSSRQGYEQYF. The CDR3 DNA reads TGCGCCAGCAGCAGCAGACAGGGGTACGAGCAGTACTTC.

The genes are TRBV7-6 and TRBJ2-5; 8 bases map to TRBD1. The germline CDR1 and CDR2 sequences are SGHVS and FNYEAQ. There are 15 residues in the CDR3. Trimming removed 5 bases from V and 1 base from J; junction bases left unmatched: 6. This chain's CDR3 is CASSKTGGIQETQYF. The CDR3 nucleotides are TGTGCCAGCAGCAAAACAGGGGGAATCCAAGAGACCCAGTACTTC.

This clone was detected only a few times. This chain uses TRBV5-4 with TRBJ2-3; tentatively, D is TRBD2 (6 bases). The CDR3 is 17 amino acids. V lost 3 bases, J lost 2 bases, and 19 bases lay in between. CDR1 is SGHNT and CDR2 is YYREEE in the germline V gene (reference sequence). DNA for the CDR3: TGTGCCAGCAGCTCCACGAGCGGGCCCCAGATCACAGATACGCAGTATTTT. Amino acids: CASSSTSGPQITDTQYF.

The J gene is TRBJ1-3, the V gene TRBV29-1, with TRBD1 identical over 10 bases. This CDR3 contains 12 residues. Germline CDR1 reads SQVTM; CDR2 reads ANQGSEA. Unmatched junction bases numbered 5, after V lost 6 bases and J lost 9 bases. The CDR3 loop is CSVVDRGSTIYF. The CDR3 nucleotides read TGCAGCGTGGTGGACAGGGGGAGCACCATATATTTT.

The gene calls are TRBV2 and TRBJ2-2; maybe TRBD1 (5 bases). Germline CDR1 reads SNHLY; CDR2 reads FYNNEI. The CDR3 is 14 residues long. V was cut by 7 bases and J by 5 bases, with 14 bases left in between. The CDR3 loop reads CASIKGRFTGELFF. The CDR3 nucleotides read TGTGCCAGCATCAAGGGGCGTTTTACCGGGGAGCTGTTTTTT.

The genes are TRBV9 and TRBJ2-5, with D possibly matching TRBD2 (6 bases). This CDR3 has 17 amino acids. Germline values: CDR1 SGDLS, CDR2 YYNGEE. Between the trimmed V and J ends, which lost 0 bases and 7 bases, there was a span of 22 bases. The CDR3: CASSVDGAATTGGTQYF. The CDR3 DNA sequence: TGTGCCAGCAGCGTAGATGGGGCAGCCACGACCGGGGGGACCCAGTACTTC.

CDR3 bases: TGTGCCAGCAGCTTCTCTGGGGACAGAATTTCTAACTATGGCTACACCTTC. Protein: CASSFSGDRISNYGYTF. V gene TRBV7-2 combines with J gene TRBJ1-2; TRBD1 matches 7 bases. The germline gives CDR1 SGHTA, CDR2 FQGNSA. Trimming at V came to 3 bases and at J to 0 bases, leaving 10 bases not matched to a gene. CDR3 size: 17 residues.

V is TRBV18 and J is TRBJ2-2; TRBD1 matches 9 bases. Germline CDR1 reads KGHSH; CDR2 reads LQKENI. V lost 6 bases, J lost 0 bases, and 14 bases stayed unmatched. This CDR3 has 19 residues. CDR3 sequence: CASSRTELTGGTNTGELFF. In nucleotides, the CDR3 is TGTGCCAGCTCTCGGACAGAGTTGACAGGGGGAACGAACACCGGGGAGCTGTTTTTT.

This clone was seen more than once but under ten times. The chain links TRBV5-1 to TRBJ2-7; 8 bases fit TRBD1. The CDR3 is 14 amino acids. With 0 bases clipped from V and 6 bases from J, the junction kept 5 bases outside the gene matches. Germline V gene lookup returns CDR1 SGHRS and CDR2 YFSETQ. The CDR3 spells CASSLATGGFEQYF. The DNA for the CDR3 is TGCGCCAGCAGCTTGGCCACAGGGGGATTCGAGCAGTACTTC.

This chain uses TRBV28 with TRBJ2-7, with D possibly matching TRBD2 (7 bases). V was trimmed by 3 bases and J by 4 bases, leaving 13 bases between them. This CDR3 spans 14 amino acids. CDR1 and CDR2 from the germline V gene are MDHEN and SYDVKM. CDR3 sequence: CASSFNGGRYEQYF. DNA for the CDR3: TGTGCCAGCAGTTTCAACGGGGGGCGGTACGAGCAGTACTTC.

This chain links TRBV9 with TRBJ2-1; a possible D gene is TRBD2 (6 bases). Germline assignment: CDR1 SGDLS and CDR2 YYNGEE. With 0 bases removed from V and 5 bases from J, the gap between germline ends came to 9 bases. The CDR3 length is 14 residues. The CDR3 loop is CASSVGGGDNEQFF. The CDR3 nucleotides are TGTGCCAGCAGCGTAGGAGGAGGGGACAATGAGCAGTTCTTC.

This clone has more than one count but fewer than ten. V usage is TRBV14 and J usage is TRBJ2-3; D call uncertain. Germline V lookup: CDR1 SGHDN, CDR2 FVKESK. V shed 5 bases and J shed 3 bases, with 15 bases lying between them. There are 15 residues in the CDR3. The CDR3 spells CASSSQNTRTDTQYF. DNA for the CDR3: TGTGCCAGCAGCTCTCAAAACACGAGGACAGATACGCAGTATTTT.

This clone has more than one count but fewer than ten. The chain links TRBV19 to TRBJ2-6; perhaps TRBD2 as D (6 bases). V was pared by 6 bases and J by 0 bases, with 15 bases between. CDR1 and CDR2 from the germline V gene are LNHDA and SQIVND (reference sequence). This CDR3 contains 17 residues. CDR3 loop: CASRKPGLDSGANVLTF. The CDR3 DNA sequence: TGTGCCAGTAGAAAACCGGGACTTGACTCTGGGGCCAACGTCCTGACTTTC.

In its sample, this clone was seen a few times. This chain connects TRBV7-2 to TRBJ2-7; 7 nucleotides align to TRBD1. Per germline, CDR1 SGHTA and CDR2 FQGNSA. The V and J ends lost 5 bases and 2 bases, in that order; junction bases with no gene match: 9. The CDR3 sequence is 15 residues long. CDR3 in amino acids: CASSPNRGKAYEQYF. CDR3 in DNA: TGTGCCAGCAGCCCTAACAGGGGTAAGGCCTACGAGCAGTACTTC.

The CDR3 loop is CASSLDTNYGYTF. The DNA for the CDR3 is TGCGCCAGCAGCCTCGACACGAACTATGGCTACACCTTC. The chain has TRBV5-1 and TRBJ1-2; D is ambiguous. The germline gives CDR1 SGHRS, CDR2 YFSETQ. The germline V and J ends were trimmed by 4 bases and 2 bases, with 9 bases remaining between them. This CDR3 contains 13 residues.

This chain joins TRBV29-1 and TRBJ1-4; 8 bases match TRBD1. The CDR3 spans 15 residues. Trimming took 4 bases from V and 8 from J; bases not matched to a gene: 12. CDR1 and CDR2 (germline): SQVTM, ANQGSEA. The CDR3 loop is CSVARDRGGGEKLFF. DNA of the CDR3: TGCAGCGTTGCGCGAGACAGGGGCGGAGGGGAAAAACTGTTTTTT.

The genes are TRBV4-1 and TRBJ2-5; 9 bases agree with TRBD2. CDR1 MGHRA and CDR2 YSYEKL come from the germline V gene. The CDR3 length is 17 residues. V trimming: 1 base; J trimming: 6 bases; junction bases outside the gene matches: 12. In nucleotides, the CDR3 is TGCGCCAGCAGCCAAGTACAGGGGACTAGCTTTCTCAAGACCCAGTACTTC. Translated: CASSQVQGTSFLKTQYF.